This T cell receptor beta chain stems from a study of cytomegalovirus exposure and HLA in healthy donors. Study-level points and caveats: Later, TCR association rates were found to vary by HLA locus, highest for DRB1 and lowest for HLA-C. Further analysis, carried out later, found HLA-associated TCR beta chains more clonally expanded than equally common other chains. Per a later analysis, fewer than 20,000 TCR beta sequences showed association with HLA alleles at 0.05 false discovery rate.

With regard to this clone: The antigen is not known.

The PCR made use of 60 Vbeta and 13 Jbeta primers. Data came from immunoSEQ multiplex PCR; TCRdb stores just in-frame clones and leaves some out. The sample lists 99,000 or so clones, 12% to 15% occurring once. Sequenced material: PBMCs. This TCR was recovered from a female donor in good health and CMV-seronegative.

The CDR3 nucleotides are TGTGCCATCAAAGGAAGCGGGGGGGCCGTAGAGACCCAGTACTTC. Amino acid sequence: CAIKGSGGAVETQYF. V and J are TRBV10-3 and TRBJ2-5, with 10 bases fitting TRBD2. CDR1 ENHRY and CDR2 SYGVKD come from the germline V gene. The CDR3 totals 15 residues. The V gene end was trimmed by 7 bases and the J gene end by 4 bases; junction bases not matched to a gene: 9.